One sample yielded the 13 T cell receptor beta chains listed below, sequenced in a study of cytomegalovirus exposure and HLA in healthy donors. The PCR contained 60 Vbeta and 13 Jbeta primers. Libraries were prepared by immunoSEQ multiplex PCR; TCRdb keeps only in-frame clonotypes and omits some of them. The data contain some 200,000 clones, about 59% of them singletons. The sample comprised PBMCs. The receptors were gathered from a man aged 40-49 years in good health and CMV-seronegative.

Of note for this clone: One end of the junction fails to match germline, which may point to a read error. The V gene is TRBV7-9, the J gene TRBJ2-7, with a weak D call TRBD2 (5 bases). The V gene's germline CDR1 is SEHNR and CDR2 FQNEAQ (reference sequence). The CDR3 runs 17 residues. DNA for the CDR3: TGTTCCAGCAGCTTATCGTATTTGGGAGAAAGATCCTACGAGCAGTACTTC. Translation gives CSSSLSYLGERSYEQYF.

A few counts support this clone. The chain has TRBV23-1 and TRBJ1-2; D perhaps matches TRBD1 (5 bases). TRBV23-1 is an ORF for which the function is uncertain. The CDR3 is 12 amino acids. The ends were cut back, 0 bases at V and 8 bases at J, with 7 bases in the middle. CDR3 sequence reads: CASSQSQGGYTF. Written as DNA, the CDR3 is TGCGCCAGCAGTCAATCGCAGGGAGGCTACACCTTC.

The V call is TRBV20-1, the J call TRBJ2-7; weak D call: TRBD1 (6 bases). The ends were cut back, 1 base at V and 7 bases at J, with 8 bases in the middle. CDR1 and CDR2 from the germline V gene are DFQATT and SNEGSKA (reference sequence). This CDR3 has 11 amino acids. Written as DNA, the CDR3 is TGCAGTGCTAGAGTCGGACAGGAGCAGTACTTC. Its protein is CSARVGQEQYF.

The chain links TRBV28 to TRBJ2-5; D is unclear. The CDR3 is 12 amino acids. Trimming took off 5 bases at V and 6 bases at J, with 10 bases between the two ends. The V gene's germline CDR1 is MDHEN and CDR2 SYDVKM. CDR3 loop: CASSPAVKTQYF. DNA of the CDR3: TGTGCCAGCAGTCCGGCGGTGAAGACCCAGTACTTC.

The chain is built from TRBV2 and TRBJ1-2; D is ambiguous. Between the trimmed V and J ends, which lost 6 bases and 8 bases, there was a span of 16 bases. Germline CDR1 SNHLY, CDR2 FYNNEI. This CDR3 is built from 13 residues. CDR3 sequence: CASSPRDVGGYTF. CDR3 coding DNA: TGTGCCAGCAGCCCCCGGGATGTCGGCGGCTACACCTTC.

CDR3 sequence reads: CASSTGTAGGTQYF. The CDR3 DNA sequence: TGTGCCAGCAGCACCGGGACTGCTGGGGGGACCCAGTACTTC. J is TRBJ2-5 and V is TRBV11-2; D is possibly TRBD2 (6 bases). The CDR3 is made up of 14 amino acids. CDR1 is SGHAT and CDR2 is FQNNGV in the germline V gene. Trimming took 5 bases from V and 7 from J, leaving 17 bases between them.

J is TRBJ2-3 and V is TRBV7-2; 8 nucleotides line up with TRBD2. This CDR3 contains 16 residues. The ends lost 0 bases at V and 1 base at J; junction bases unmatched: 3. Germline values: CDR1 SGHTA, CDR2 FQGNSA. This CDR3 is CASSLAAAGGTDTQYF. Here the CDR3 DNA reads TGTGCCAGCAGCTTAGCTGCAGCGGGGGGCACAGATACGCAGTATTTT.

The chain recombines TRBV7-3 with TRBJ2-3; tentatively, D is TRBD2 (6 bases). Germline CDR1 is SGHTA and CDR2 is FQGTGA. The CDR3 is made up of 15 amino acids. With 1 base removed from V and 0 bases from J, the gap between germline ends came to 8 bases. The CDR3 loop reads CASSLSGTSTDTQYF. The CDR3 region has the DNA TGTGCCAGCAGCTTAAGCGGGACTAGCACAGATACGCAGTATTTT. Full variable domain (outside the CDR3, taken from reference TRBV7-3 and TRBJ2-3): GAGVSQTPSNKVTEKGKYVELRCDPISGHTALYWYRQSLGQGPEFLIYFQGTGAADDSGLPNDRFFAVRPEGSVSTLKIQRTERGDSAVYLCASSLSGTSTDTQYFGPGTRLTVL.

In the case of this clone: The same CDR3 arises from other DNA sequences in this sample as well. The chain is built from TRBV6-5 and TRBJ2-5; 7 positions agree with TRBD2. This CDR3 has 14 residues. Trimming cost V 6 bases and J 5 bases; bases outside gene matches: 9. CDR1 is MNHEY, CDR2 SVGAGI, per germline. The CDR3 reads CASSYTGGGETQYF. CDR3 in DNA: TGTGCCAGCAGCTACACGGGGGGTGGGGAGACCCAGTACTTC.

This clone was detected only a few times. V and J are TRBV19 and TRBJ2-2; 8 nucleotides agree with TRBD1. Trimming removed 7 bases from V and 4 bases from J; junction bases left unmatched: 11. The CDR3 spans 16 residues. Germline CDR1 and CDR2: LNHDA and SQIVND (reference sequence). This chain's CDR3 is CASTYPQGAGTGELFF. DNA for the CDR3: TGTGCCAGTACTTATCCCCAGGGGGCGGGCACCGGGGAGCTGTTTTTT.

This clone has more than one count but fewer than ten. V usage is TRBV6-1 and J usage is TRBJ1-4; TRBD1 matches at 7 bases. J gave up 8 bases and V 6 bases, and 12 bases lay outside the gene matches. CDR3 length equals 15 residues. CDR1 and CDR2 from the germline V gene are MNHNS and SASEGT. The DNA of the CDR3 is TGTGCCAGCAGGGCCTCCGGGACAGAGGGGGAAAAACTGTTTTTT. This translates into CASRASGTEGEKLFF.

The chain couples TRBV19 to TRBJ2-1; 9 bases fit TRBD2. CDR1 and CDR2 (germline): LNHDA, SQIVND (reference sequence). With V trimmed by 5 bases and J by 10 bases, 9 bases remained unmatched. The CDR3 length is 14 residues. The DNA for the CDR3 is TGTGCCAGTAGTTTCTCCGGACTAGCGCGGGAGCAGTTCTTC. This sequence encodes CASSFSGLAREQFF.

The chain employs TRBV29-1 and TRBJ1-4; TRBD1 is a possible D gene (6 bases). This CDR3 has 13 residues. The germline V and J ends were trimmed by 7 bases and 3 bases, with 12 bases remaining between them. Germline CDR1 SQVTM, CDR2 ANQGSEA. The CDR3 spells CSAMGQSNEKLFF. In DNA, the CDR3 is TGCAGCGCTATGGGACAATCTAATGAAAAACTGTTTTTT.